These 20 T cell receptor beta chains came from one sample sequenced in a study of blood T cell repertoires in COVID-19. Using immunoSEQ multiplex PCR, the repertoire was profiled, and TCRdb retains in-frame clones only, with some absent. The table lists 150,000 to 190,000 clones, roughly 82% of them singletons. The sequencing input was peripheral blood. The receptors shown here come from a woman aged 45 to 65 with acute or convalescent COVID-19.

J is TRBJ2-5 and V is TRBV5-1, with a weak D call TRBD2 (5 bases). The V gene lost 5 bases and the J gene lost 4 bases, with 12 bases spanning the gap. The CDR3 runs to 13 residues. Germline V gene sequence: CDR1 SGHRS, CDR2 YFSETQ. In nucleotides, the CDR3 is TGCGCCAGCAGAAAGGAGGTGGGAGAGACCCAGTACTTC. Amino acids: CASRKEVGETQYF.

V gene TRBV7-2 combines with J gene TRBJ2-7; 10 bases align to TRBD1. From germline, CDR1 is SGHTA and CDR2 FQGNSA. The CDR3 consists of 15 residues. Losses at the gene ends were 2 bases for V and 6 bases for J; bases not matched to a gene: 7. CDR3 bases: TGTGCCAGCAGCTTACCCGGGACAGGGGTCGTCGAGCAGTACTTC. Amino acid sequence: CASSLPGTGVVEQYF.

This clone has a single count. The chain joins TRBV4-1 to TRBJ2-3; D may be TRBD1 (6 bases). Trimming stripped 4 bases from V and 4 bases from J, with 12 bases between. The V gene's germline CDR1 is MGHRA and CDR2 YSYEKL. This CDR3 comprises 14 residues. The CDR3 region is CASSPKDRSDTQYF. For the CDR3, the DNA is TGCGCCAGCAGCCCAAAGGACAGATCAGATACGCAGTATTTT.

The chain carries TRBV6-2 or TRBV6-3 and TRBJ2-7; 8 bases agree with TRBD1. CDR1 is MNHEY, CDR2 SVGEGT, per germline. Germline trimming cut 0 bases from V and 5 bases from J; bases unmatched to any gene: 9. This CDR3 is 16 amino acids long. The DNA for the CDR3 is TGTGCCAGCAGTTACTCGAAGGACAGGGCTACCGACGAGCAGTACTTC. It translates to CASSYSKDRATDEQYF.

The V gene is TRBV4-3, the J gene TRBJ1-2; a possible D gene is TRBD1 (5 bases). Trimming stripped 5 bases from V and 6 bases from J, with 19 bases between. CDR3 length equals 15 residues. Germline V lookup: CDR1 LGHNA, CDR2 YSLEER. CDR3 coding DNA: TGCGCCAGCAGCGGGCAGGGCGACTCAGGCGATGGCTACACCTTC. Amino acid sequence: CASSGQGDSGDGYTF.

J is TRBJ2-7 and V is TRBV28; tentatively, D is TRBD1 (5 bases). Germline lookup yields CDR1 MDHEN and CDR2 SYDVKM. The CDR3 extends over 14 amino acids. The V and J ends lost 3 bases and 1 base respectively, with 10 bases between them. Written as DNA, the CDR3 is TGTGCCAGCAGTTTCCGGGCAGGGTCCTACGAGCAGTACTTC. As protein: CASSFRAGSYEQYF.

The chain carries TRBV11-2 and TRBJ2-7; 9 nucleotides match TRBD2. Germline V gives CDR1 SGHAT, CDR2 FQNNGV. The CDR3 covers 15 residues. V lost 3 bases to trimming and J lost 2 bases; unmatched junction nucleotides: 5. CDR3: CASSFSSGIAYEQYF. The CDR3 DNA is TGTGCCAGCAGCTTTTCTAGCGGGATAGCCTACGAGCAGTACTTC.

The chain has TRBV18 and TRBJ2-1; 8 bases fit TRBD2. With 0 bases clipped from V and 3 bases from J, the junction kept 1 base outside the gene matches. Germline V gene data show CDR1 as KGHSH and CDR2 as LQKENI. CDR3 size: 15 residues. DNA for the CDR3: TGTGCCAGCTCACCACCTAGCGGGGTCTACAATGAGCAGTTCTTC. This codes for CASSPPSGVYNEQFF.

This clone has only one observation. This chain uses TRBV7-2 with TRBJ2-7, with a tentative D call TRBD2 (6 bases). V was trimmed by 1 base and J by 5 bases, leaving 9 bases between them. The CDR3 is 13 residues long. Germline CDR1 is SGHTA and CDR2 is FQGNSA. Written as DNA, the CDR3 is TGTGCCAGCAGCTTAGGCCGGGGGAACGAGCAGTACTTC. It translates to CASSLGRGNEQYF.

The gene calls are TRBV18 and TRBJ1-1, with unresolved D. Germline CDR1 KGHSH, CDR2 LQKENI. This CDR3 is built from 15 residues. V was pared by 3 bases and J by 0 bases, with 11 bases between. Here the CDR3 reads CASSPYSVLNTEAFF. The CDR3 DNA reads as TGTGCCAGCTCACCGTACTCCGTGTTGAACACTGAAGCTTTCTTT.

Worth noting for this clone: Within the sample, other DNA sequences also encode this same CDR3. The chain has TRBV5-1 and TRBJ2-7; 8 nucleotides match TRBD1. This CDR3 has 14 residues. The ends lost 3 bases at V and 1 base at J; junction bases unmatched: 3. Germline CDR1 is SGHRS and CDR2 is YFSETQ. The CDR3 loop is CASSSGQGSYEQYF. The CDR3 nucleotides are TGCGCCAGCAGCTCTGGACAGGGTTCCTACGAGCAGTACTTC.

The chain couples TRBV25-1 to TRBJ1-2, with TRBD1 identical over 9 bases. CDR1 MGHDK and CDR2 SYGVNS come from the germline V gene. The trim removed 0 bases at V and 6 bases at J, leaving 2 bases unmatched. CDR3 length equals 14 residues. DNA for the CDR3: TGTGCCAGCAGTGAATATAGGACAGGGGATGGCTACACCTTC. Its protein is CASSEYRTGDGYTF.

The chain is built from TRBV5-1 and TRBJ1-6, with 12 bases that match TRBD1. V dropped 0 bases and J dropped 9; count of bases not matched to a gene: 7. This CDR3 comprises 17 residues. The germline V gene encodes CDR1 SGHRS and CDR2 YFSETQ. The CDR3 loop is CASSLAGQGALLSPLHF. The CDR3 nucleotides read TGCGCCAGCAGCTTGGCGGGACAGGGGGCTCTCCTTTCACCCCTCCACTTT. Full variable domain (remainder filled in from reference TRBV5-1 and TRBJ1-6): KAGVTQTPRYLIKTRGQQVTLSCSPISGHRSVSWYQQTPGQGLQFLFEYFSETQRNKGNFPGRFSGRQFSNSRSEMNVSTLELGDSALYLCASSLAGQGALLSPLHFGNGTRLTVT.

The chain links TRBV7-2 to TRBJ1-4; D may be TRBD1 (5 bases). Germline V gives CDR1 SGHTA, CDR2 FQGNSA. The CDR3 is 15 residues long. Between the trimmed V and J ends, which lost 1 base and 4 bases, there was a span of 10 bases. CDR3 sequence (DNA): TGTGCCAGCAGCTTAGGGGGACTGAATAATGAAAAACTGTTTTTT. As protein: CASSLGGLNNEKLFF.

The rearrangement joins TRBV27 to TRBJ1-6, with no clear D. The V end was cut by 7 bases, the J end by 10 bases, with 14 bases between. Germline lookup yields CDR1 MNHEY and CDR2 SMNVEV (reference sequence). The CDR3 runs 13 residues. CDR3 in amino acids: CASNLRRGSPLHF. The CDR3 DNA follows: TGTGCCAGCAACCTAAGAAGAGGCTCACCCCTCCACTTT.

The chain links TRBV10-3 to TRBJ2-1; 9 bases agree with TRBD2. This CDR3 is 17 amino acids long. Trimming took 3 bases from V and 0 from J; bases not matched to a gene: 6. Germline-derived CDR1 and CDR2 are ENHRY and SYGVKD. CDR3 region: CAISDLGAGGSYNEQFF. CDR3 nucleotide sequence: TGTGCCATCAGTGATCTGGGAGCGGGGGGCTCCTACAATGAGCAGTTCTTC.

The chain is built from TRBV5-6 and TRBJ2-7, with TRBD2 identical over 11 bases. V dropped 0 bases and J dropped 3; count of bases not matched to a gene: 5. CDR3 length: 16 amino acids. Looked up from germline, CDR1 is SGHDT and CDR2 is YYEEEE. For the CDR3, the DNA is TGTGCCAGCAGCTTGGATATAGGGACTAGCGGCTACGAGCAGTACTTC. It translates to CASSLDIGTSGYEQYF.

With regard to this clone: The junction differs from germline at one of its ends, possibly a read error. The CDR3 DNA follows: TGTGCCAGCACCCAAGGACTGATCTCTGGGGCCAACGTCCTGACTTTC. It translates to CASTQGLISGANVLTF. The rearrangement joins TRBV3-1 (or the pseudogene TRBV3-2) to TRBJ2-6; D may be TRBD2 (5 bases). The CDR3 is made up of 16 amino acids. The germline V gene encodes CDR1 LGHDT and CDR2 YNNKEL (reference sequence).

The genes are TRBV10-1 and TRBJ1-2, with D unresolved. Trimming removed 3 bases at V and 3 bases at J, with 5 bases between. This CDR3 contains 12 residues. Germline V lookup: CDR1 WNHNN, CDR2 SYGVQD (reference sequence). The CDR3 loop is CASSDGDYGYTF. CDR3 DNA sequence: TGCGCCAGCAGTGACGGAGACTATGGCTACACCTTC.

This clone was observed a few times. The chain employs TRBV20-1 and TRBJ2-5, with TRBD2 as a possible D gene (5 bases). This CDR3 has 11 amino acids. V gave up 3 bases and J gave up 9 bases, with 11 bases separating them. CDR1 and CDR2 from the germline V gene are DFQATT and SNEGSKA (reference sequence). This chain's CDR3 is CSARERRAQYF. CDR3 bases: TGCAGTGCTAGGGAGCGGCGGGCCCAGTACTTC.